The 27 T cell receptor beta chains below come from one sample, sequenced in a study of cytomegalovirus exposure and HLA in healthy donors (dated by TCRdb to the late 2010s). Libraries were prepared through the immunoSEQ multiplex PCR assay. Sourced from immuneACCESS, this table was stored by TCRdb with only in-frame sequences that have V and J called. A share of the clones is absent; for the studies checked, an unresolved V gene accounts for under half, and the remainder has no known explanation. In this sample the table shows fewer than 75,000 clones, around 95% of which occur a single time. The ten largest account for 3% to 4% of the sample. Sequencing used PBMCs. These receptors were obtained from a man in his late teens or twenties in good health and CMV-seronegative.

The CDR3 coding sequence is TGTGCCAGCGGGGCCAAGCAGTACTTC. It codes for CASGAKQYF. This sequence joins TRBV2 and TRBJ2-7, with D tentatively TRBD1 (5 bases). This CDR3 is 9 amino acids long. Trimming took off 8 bases at V and 8 bases at J, with 7 bases between the two ends. Per the germline V gene, CDR1 is SNHLY and CDR2 is FYNNEI.

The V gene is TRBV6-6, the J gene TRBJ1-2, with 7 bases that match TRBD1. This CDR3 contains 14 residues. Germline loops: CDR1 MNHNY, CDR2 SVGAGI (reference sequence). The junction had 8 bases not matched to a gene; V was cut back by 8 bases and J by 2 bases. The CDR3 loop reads CASAARQGNYGYTF. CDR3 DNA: TGTGCCAGCGCAGCGCGACAGGGAAACTATGGCTACACCTTC.

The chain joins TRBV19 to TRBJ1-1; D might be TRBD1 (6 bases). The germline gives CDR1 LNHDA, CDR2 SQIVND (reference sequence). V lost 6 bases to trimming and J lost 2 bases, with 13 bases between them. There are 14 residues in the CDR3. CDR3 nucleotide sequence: TGTGCCAGTAGCCCGGACAGCTTTAACACTGAAGCTTTCTTT. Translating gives CASSPDSFNTEAFF.

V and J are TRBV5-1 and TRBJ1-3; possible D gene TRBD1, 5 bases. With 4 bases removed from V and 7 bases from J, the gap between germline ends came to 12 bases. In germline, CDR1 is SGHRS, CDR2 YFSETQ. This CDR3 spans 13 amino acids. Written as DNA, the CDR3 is TGCGCCAGCAGCAGCGGGACGGGCAACACCATATATTTT. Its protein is CASSSGTGNTIYF.

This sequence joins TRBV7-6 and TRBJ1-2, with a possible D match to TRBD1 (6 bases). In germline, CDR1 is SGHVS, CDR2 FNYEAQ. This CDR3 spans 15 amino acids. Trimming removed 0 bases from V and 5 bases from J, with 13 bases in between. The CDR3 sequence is CASSLAPGVIYGYTF. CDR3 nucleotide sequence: TGTGCCAGCAGCTTAGCCCCAGGGGTCATATATGGCTACACCTTC.

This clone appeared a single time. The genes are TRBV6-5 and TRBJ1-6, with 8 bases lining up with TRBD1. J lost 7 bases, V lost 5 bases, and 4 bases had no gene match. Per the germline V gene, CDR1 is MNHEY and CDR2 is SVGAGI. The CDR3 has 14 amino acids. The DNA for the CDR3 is TGTGCCAGCAGTGTAAGGACAGGGAATTCACCCCTCCACTTT. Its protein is CASSVRTGNSPLHF.

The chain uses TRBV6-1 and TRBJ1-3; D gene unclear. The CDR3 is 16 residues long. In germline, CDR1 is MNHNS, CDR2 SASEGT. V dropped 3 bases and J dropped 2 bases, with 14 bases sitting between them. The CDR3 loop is CASSEKPYAAGNTIYF. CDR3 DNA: TGTGCCAGCAGTGAGAAACCCTATGCCGCTGGAAACACCATATATTTT.

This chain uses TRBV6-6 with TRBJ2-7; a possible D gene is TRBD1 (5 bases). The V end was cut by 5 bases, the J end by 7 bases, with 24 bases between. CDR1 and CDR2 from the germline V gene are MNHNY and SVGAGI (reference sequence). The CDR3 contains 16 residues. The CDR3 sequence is CASSPKLPTDPGEQYF. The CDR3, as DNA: TGTGCCAGCAGTCCCAAACTCCCGACAGATCCAGGGGAGCAGTACTTC.

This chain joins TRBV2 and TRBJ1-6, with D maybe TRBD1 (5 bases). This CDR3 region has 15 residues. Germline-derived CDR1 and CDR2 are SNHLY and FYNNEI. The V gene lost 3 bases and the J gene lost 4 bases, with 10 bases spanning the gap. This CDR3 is CASSERGRYNSPLHF. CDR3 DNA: TGTGCCAGCAGTGAGCGGGGACGGTATAATTCACCCCTCCACTTT. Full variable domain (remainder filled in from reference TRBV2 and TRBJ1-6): EPEVTQTPSHQVTQMGQEVILRCVPISNHLYFYWYRQILGQKVEFLVSFYNNEISEKSEIFDDQFSVERPDGSNFTLKIRSTKLEDSAMYFCASSERGRYNSPLHFGNGTRLTVT.

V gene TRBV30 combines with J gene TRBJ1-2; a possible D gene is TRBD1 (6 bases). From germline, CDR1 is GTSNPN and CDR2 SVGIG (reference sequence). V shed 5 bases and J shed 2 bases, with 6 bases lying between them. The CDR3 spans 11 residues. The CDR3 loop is CAWGGNYGYTF. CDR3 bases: TGTGCCTGGGGGGGCAACTATGGCTACACCTTC.

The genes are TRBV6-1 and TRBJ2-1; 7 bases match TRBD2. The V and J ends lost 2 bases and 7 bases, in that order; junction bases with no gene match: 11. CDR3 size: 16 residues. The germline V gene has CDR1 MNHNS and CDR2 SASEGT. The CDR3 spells CASSEIAGGGGNEQFF. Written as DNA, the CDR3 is TGTGCCAGCAGTGAAATAGCGGGTGGAGGAGGGAATGAGCAGTTCTTC.

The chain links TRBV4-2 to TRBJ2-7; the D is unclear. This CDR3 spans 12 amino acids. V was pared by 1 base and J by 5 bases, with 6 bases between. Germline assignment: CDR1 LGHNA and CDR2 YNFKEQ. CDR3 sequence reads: CASSQGLDEQYF. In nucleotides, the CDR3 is TGTGCCAGCAGCCAAGGGTTAGACGAGCAGTACTTC.

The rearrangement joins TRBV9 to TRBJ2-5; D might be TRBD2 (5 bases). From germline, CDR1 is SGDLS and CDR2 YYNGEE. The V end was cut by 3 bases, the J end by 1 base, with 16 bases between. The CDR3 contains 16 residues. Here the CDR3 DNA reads TGTGCCAGCAGCGATGGAGACGGGAATCCCCAAGAGACCCAGTACTTC. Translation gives CASSDGDGNPQETQYF.

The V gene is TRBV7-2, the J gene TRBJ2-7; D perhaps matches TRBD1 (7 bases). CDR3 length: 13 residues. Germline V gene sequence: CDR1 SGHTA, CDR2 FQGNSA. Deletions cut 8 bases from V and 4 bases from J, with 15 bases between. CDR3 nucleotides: TGTGCCAGCGGGGGGACAGACGTTTACGAGCAGTACTTC. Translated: CASGGTDVYEQYF. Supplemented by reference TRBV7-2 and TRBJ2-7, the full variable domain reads GAGVSQSPSNKVTEKGKDVELRCDPISGHTALYWYRQSLGQGLEFLIYFQGNSAPDKSGLPSDRFSAERTGGSVSTLTIQRTQQEDSAVYLCASGGTDVYEQYFGPGTRLTVT.

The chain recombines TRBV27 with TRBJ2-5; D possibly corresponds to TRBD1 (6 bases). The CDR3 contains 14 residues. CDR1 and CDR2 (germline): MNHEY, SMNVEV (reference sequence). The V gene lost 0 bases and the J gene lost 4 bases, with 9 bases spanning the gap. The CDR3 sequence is CASSLSPRGETQYF. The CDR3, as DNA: TGTGCCAGCAGTTTATCTCCCAGGGGAGAGACCCAGTACTTC.

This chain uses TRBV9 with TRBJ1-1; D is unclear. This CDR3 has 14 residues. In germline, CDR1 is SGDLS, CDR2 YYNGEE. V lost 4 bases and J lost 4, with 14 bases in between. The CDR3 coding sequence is TGTGCCAGCAGCCCTGGAGCGGAGGGCACTGAAGCTTTCTTT. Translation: CASSPGAEGTEAFF.

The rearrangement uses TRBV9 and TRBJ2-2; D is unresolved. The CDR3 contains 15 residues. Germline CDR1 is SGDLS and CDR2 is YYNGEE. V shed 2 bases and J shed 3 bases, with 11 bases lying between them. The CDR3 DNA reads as TGTGCCAGCAGCGTTTTCAGTTATGACACCGGGGAGCTGTTTTTT. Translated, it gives CASSVFSYDTGELFF. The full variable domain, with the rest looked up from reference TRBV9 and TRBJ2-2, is DSGVTQTPKHLITATGQRVTLRCSPRSGDLSVYWYQQSLDQGLQFLIQYYNGEERAKGNILERFSAQQFPDLHSELNLSSLELGDSALYFCASSVFSYDTGELFFGEGSRLTVL.

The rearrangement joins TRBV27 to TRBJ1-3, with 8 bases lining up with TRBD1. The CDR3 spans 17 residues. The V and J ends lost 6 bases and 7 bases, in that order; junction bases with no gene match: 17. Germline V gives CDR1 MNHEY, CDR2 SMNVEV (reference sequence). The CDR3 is CASRPLTSTGVYNTIYF. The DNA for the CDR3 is TGTGCCAGCAGGCCCTTAACATCGACAGGGGTCTATAACACCATATATTTT.

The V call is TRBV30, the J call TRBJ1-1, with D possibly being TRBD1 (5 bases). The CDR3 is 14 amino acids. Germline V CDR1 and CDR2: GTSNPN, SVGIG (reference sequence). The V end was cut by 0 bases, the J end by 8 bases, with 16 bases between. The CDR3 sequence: CAWSVLRGEGEAFF. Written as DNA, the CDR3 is TGTGCCTGGAGTGTACTTCGCGGGGAGGGGGAAGCTTTCTTT. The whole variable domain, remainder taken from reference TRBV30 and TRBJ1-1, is SQTIHQWPATLVQPVGSPLSLECTVEGTSNPNLYWYRQAAGRGLQLLFYSVGIGQISSEVPQNLSASRPQDRQFILSSKKLLLSDSGFYLCAWSVLRGEGEAFFGQGTRLTVV.

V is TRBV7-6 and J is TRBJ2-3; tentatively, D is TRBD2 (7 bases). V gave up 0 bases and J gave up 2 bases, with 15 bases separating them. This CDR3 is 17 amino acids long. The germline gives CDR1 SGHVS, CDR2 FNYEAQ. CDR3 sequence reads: CASSLAEGGHPTDTQYF. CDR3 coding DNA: TGTGCCAGCAGCTTAGCGGAGGGGGGGCATCCCACAGATACGCAGTATTTT.

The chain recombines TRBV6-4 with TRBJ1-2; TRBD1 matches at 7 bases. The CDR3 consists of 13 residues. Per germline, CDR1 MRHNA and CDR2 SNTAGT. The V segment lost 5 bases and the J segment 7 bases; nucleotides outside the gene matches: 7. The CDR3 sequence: CASSYTGVSGYTF. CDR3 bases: TGTGCCAGCAGTTACACAGGGGTGAGTGGCTACACCTTC.

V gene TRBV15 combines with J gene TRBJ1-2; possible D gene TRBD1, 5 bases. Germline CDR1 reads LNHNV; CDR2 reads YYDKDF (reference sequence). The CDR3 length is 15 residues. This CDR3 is CSGGQEGPPDYGYTF. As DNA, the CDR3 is TGTTCTGGGGGTCAGGAGGGACCCCCTGACTATGGCTACACCTTC.

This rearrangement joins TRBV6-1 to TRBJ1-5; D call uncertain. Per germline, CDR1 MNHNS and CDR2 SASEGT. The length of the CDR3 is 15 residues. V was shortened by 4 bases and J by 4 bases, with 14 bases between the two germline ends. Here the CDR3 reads CASSVVFGDNQPQHF. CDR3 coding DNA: TGTGCCAGCAGTGTTGTTTTTGGAGATAATCAGCCCCAGCATTTT.

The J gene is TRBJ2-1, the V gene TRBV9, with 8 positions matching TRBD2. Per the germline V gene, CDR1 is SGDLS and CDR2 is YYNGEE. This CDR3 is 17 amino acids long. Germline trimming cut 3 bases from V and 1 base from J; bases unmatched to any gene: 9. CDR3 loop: CASSAGGTGGSYNEQFF. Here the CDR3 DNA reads TGTGCCAGCAGCGCCGGAGGGACGGGGGGGTCCTACAATGAGCAGTTCTTC.

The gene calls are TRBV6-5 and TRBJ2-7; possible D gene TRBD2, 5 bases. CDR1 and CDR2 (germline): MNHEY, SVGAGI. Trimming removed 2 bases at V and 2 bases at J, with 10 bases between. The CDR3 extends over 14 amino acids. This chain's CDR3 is CASSYGAGTYEQYF. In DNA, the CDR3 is TGTGCCAGCAGTTACGGCGCGGGTACCTACGAGCAGTACTTC.

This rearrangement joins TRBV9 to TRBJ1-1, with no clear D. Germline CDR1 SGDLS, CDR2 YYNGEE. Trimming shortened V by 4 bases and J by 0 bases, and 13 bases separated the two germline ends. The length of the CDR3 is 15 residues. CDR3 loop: CASSPFTEMNTEAFF. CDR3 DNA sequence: TGTGCCAGCAGCCCATTCACAGAGATGAACACTGAAGCTTTCTTT.

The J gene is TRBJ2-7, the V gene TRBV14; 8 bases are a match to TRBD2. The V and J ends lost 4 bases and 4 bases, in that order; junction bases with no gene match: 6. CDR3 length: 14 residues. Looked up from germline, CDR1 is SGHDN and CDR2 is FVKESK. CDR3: CASSPAGGGYEQYF. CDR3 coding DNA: TGTGCCAGCAGCCCGGCGGGGGGCGGTTACGAGCAGTACTTC.